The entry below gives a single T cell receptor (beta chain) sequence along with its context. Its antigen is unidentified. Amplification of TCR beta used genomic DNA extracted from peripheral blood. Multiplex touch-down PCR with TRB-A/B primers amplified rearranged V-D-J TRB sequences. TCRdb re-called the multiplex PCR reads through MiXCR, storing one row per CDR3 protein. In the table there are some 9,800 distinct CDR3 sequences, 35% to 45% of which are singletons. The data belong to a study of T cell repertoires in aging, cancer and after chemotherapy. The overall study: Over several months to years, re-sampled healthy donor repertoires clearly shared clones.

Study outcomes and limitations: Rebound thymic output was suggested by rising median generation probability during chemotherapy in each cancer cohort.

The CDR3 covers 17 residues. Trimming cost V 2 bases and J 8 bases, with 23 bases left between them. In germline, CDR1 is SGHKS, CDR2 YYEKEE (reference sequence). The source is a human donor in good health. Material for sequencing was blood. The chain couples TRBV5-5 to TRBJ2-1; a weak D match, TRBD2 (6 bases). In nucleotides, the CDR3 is TGTGCCAGCAGCTTACTTGGCCGGGGAATGCGGGACGATGAGCAGTTCTTC. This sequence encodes CASSLLGRGMRDDEQFF. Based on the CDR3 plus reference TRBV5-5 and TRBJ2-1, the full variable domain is DAGVTQSPTHLIKTRGQQVTLRCSPISGHKSVSWYQQVLGQGPQFIFQYYEKEERGRGNFPDRFSARQFPNYSSELNVNALLLGDSALYLCASSLLGRGMRDDEQFFGPGTRLTVL.